The 11 T cell receptor beta chains below all came from one sample that was sequenced in a study of blood T cell repertoires in COVID-19. Here immunoSEQ multiplex PCR was the method, and the copy in TCRdb shows in-frame clones only, minus some. The sample has about 100,000 clones; around four fifths are singletons. Sequencing was carried out using peripheral blood. Receptors originate from a man between 65 and 85 years old with active or convalescent COVID-19.

The chain recombines TRBV29-1 with TRBJ2-4, with TRBD2 matching 10 bases. The CDR3 runs to 14 residues. Trimming removed 6 bases from V and 6 bases from J; junction bases left unmatched: 8. Germline-derived CDR1 and CDR2 are SQVTM and ANQGSEA. The CDR3 nucleotides read TGCAGCGTCTTCTTAGCGGGGGGCGGAAACATTCAGTACTTC. It yields the protein CSVFLAGGGNIQYF.

The V gene is TRBV7-9, the J gene TRBJ1-1; 7 positions agree with TRBD1. CDR1 and CDR2 from the germline V gene are SEHNR and FQNEAQ (reference sequence). The CDR3 consists of 15 residues. Trimming removed 5 bases from V and 7 bases from J; junction bases left unmatched: 13. This CDR3 is CASSEWDSRPREAFF. The CDR3 region has the DNA TGTGCCAGCAGCGAGTGGGACAGCCGTCCCCGTGAAGCTTTCTTT.

In its sample, this clone was seen a few times. This chain joins TRBV9 and TRBJ1-2; D perhaps matches TRBD1 (5 bases). CDR1 is SGDLS, CDR2 YYNGEE, per germline. CDR3 length: 14 residues. V was trimmed by 1 base and J by 0 bases, leaving 7 bases between them. CDR3 region: CASSVSGTNYGYTF. The CDR3 coding sequence is TGTGCCAGCAGCGTATCAGGGACTAACTATGGCTACACCTTC.

The rearrangement uses TRBV3-1 (or the pseudogene TRBV3-2) and TRBJ1-1; D is undetermined. V lost 7 bases and J lost 1, with 10 bases in between. Germline loops: CDR1 LGHDT, CDR2 YNNKEL (reference sequence). This CDR3 has 13 residues. The CDR3 region is CASTPGRNTEAFF. DNA for the CDR3: TGTGCCAGCACCCCCGGTAGGAACACTGAAGCTTTCTTT.

The chain employs TRBV25-1 and TRBJ1-1; 8 positions match TRBD1. After removal of 6 bases from V and 5 bases from J, the junction contained 8 bases not matched to a gene. Germline CDR1 reads MGHDK; CDR2 reads SYGVNS. The CDR3 covers 14 residues. As DNA, the CDR3 is TGTGCCAGCAGCCCCCCGGACAGGGATACTGAAGCTTTCTTT. It encodes CASSPPDRDTEAFF.

The chain combines TRBV6-2 or TRBV6-3 with TRBJ1-6, with D perhaps matching TRBD1 (5 bases). Trimming left V 0 bases short and J 10 bases short, with 10 bases between. The CDR3 runs to 14 residues. Germline V gives CDR1 MNHEY, CDR2 SVGEGT. This CDR3 is CASSYSIRGSPLHF. CDR3 sequence (DNA): TGTGCCAGCAGTTACTCGATCCGGGGGTCACCCCTCCACTTT.

In its sample, this clone was seen a few times. The rearrangement joins TRBV2 to TRBJ2-7; 7 bases agree with TRBD1. This CDR3 contains 14 residues. J was trimmed by 2 bases and V by 8 bases; bases with no gene match: 9. Germline CDR1 SNHLY, CDR2 FYNNEI. The CDR3 DNA sequence: TGTGCCAGCCAACGGGACAGCGAACCCTACGAGCAGTACTTC. It specifies CASQRDSEPYEQYF.

The chain joins TRBV7-3 to TRBJ1-1; D perhaps matches TRBD1 (6 bases). Looked up from germline, CDR1 is SGHTA and CDR2 is FQGTGA. CDR3 size: 13 residues. The germline V and J ends were trimmed by 4 bases and 6 bases, with 12 bases remaining between them. The CDR3 coding sequence is TGTGCCAGCAGCTCAACGGACAGATCTGAAGCTTTCTTT. This gives the protein CASSSTDRSEAFF.

This clone was seen once. V is TRBV4-2 and J is TRBJ2-3, with 15 bases identical to TRBD2. The junction had 10 bases not matched to a gene; V was cut back by 5 bases and J by 4 bases. The CDR3 consists of 18 residues. Germline V lookup: CDR1 LGHNA, CDR2 YNFKEQ. In DNA form, the CDR3 reads TGTGCCAGCAGCTCGGGACTAGCGGGGGGCCGGAGGGCAGATACGCAGTATTTT. Protein: CASSSGLAGGRRADTQYF.

By share, this clone counts as medium-sized. Different DNA sequences within this sample yield the same CDR3. The chain is built from TRBV24-1 and TRBJ2-1; tentative D call: TRBD1 (6 bases). CDR1 is KGHDR, CDR2 SFDVKD, per germline. The ends were cut back, 6 bases at V and 5 bases at J, with 7 bases in the middle. The length of the CDR3 is 12 residues. CDR3 nucleotide sequence: TGTGCCACCAGTCCAGGGGACAATGAGCAGTTCTTC. This sequence encodes CATSPGDNEQFF.

The rearrangement joins TRBV5-4 to TRBJ1-2; 7 nucleotides match TRBD1. The CDR3 is 15 residues long. The V gene end was trimmed by 4 bases and the J gene end by 2 bases; junction bases not matched to a gene: 8. Looked up from germline, CDR1 is SGHNT and CDR2 is YYREEE (reference sequence). CDR3 sequence reads: CASSPGQARNYGYTF. The CDR3 nucleotides read TGTGCCAGCAGCCCAGGACAGGCTAGGAACTATGGCTACACCTTC.